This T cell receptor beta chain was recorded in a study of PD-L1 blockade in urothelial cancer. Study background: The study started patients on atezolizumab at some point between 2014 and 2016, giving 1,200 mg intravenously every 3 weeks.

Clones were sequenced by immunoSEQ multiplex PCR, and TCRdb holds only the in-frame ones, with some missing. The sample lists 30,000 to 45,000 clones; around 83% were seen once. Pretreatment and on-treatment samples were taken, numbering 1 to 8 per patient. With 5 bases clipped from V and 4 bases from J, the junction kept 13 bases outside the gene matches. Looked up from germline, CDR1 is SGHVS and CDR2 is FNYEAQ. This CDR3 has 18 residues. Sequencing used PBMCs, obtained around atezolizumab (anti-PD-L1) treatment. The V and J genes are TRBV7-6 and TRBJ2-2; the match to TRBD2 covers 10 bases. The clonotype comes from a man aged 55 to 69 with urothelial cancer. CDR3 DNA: TGTGCCAGCAGCCTGACCAAAAAAGCGGGAGGGACCACCGGGGAGCTGTTTTTT. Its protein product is CASSLTKKAGGTTGELFF.